The 30 T cell receptor beta chains in this list originate from one sample, sequenced in a study of control samples from healthy donors and cancer patients. Assay used: immunoSEQ multiplex PCR; TCRdb lists only in-frame clones, some missing. The data contain around 230,000 clones, around 94% of them seen just once; the ten biggest clones take up over 1.2%. The source material was blood. These receptors all come from a man over 45 in good health.

This clone was counted a single time. The chain uses TRBV5-1 and TRBJ2-5; TRBD2 matches at 10 bases. V gave up 0 bases and J gave up 5 bases; unmatched junction bases: 13. The CDR3 length is 18 residues. CDR1 and CDR2 (germline): SGHRS, YFSETQ. In DNA, the CDR3 is TGCGCCAGCAGCTTGGCCGGAAGCGGGGGGGCCGCGAGGGAGACCCAGTACTTC. Residues: CASSLAGSGGAARETQYF.

The chain recombines TRBV11-2 with TRBJ1-6; TRBD1 matches 9 bases. The germline CDR1 and CDR2 sequences are SGHAT and FQNNGV. CDR3 length: 16 amino acids. V lost 1 base, J lost 9 bases, and 7 bases stayed unmatched. The chain's CDR3 is CASSLAYTGGGSPLHF. DNA for the CDR3: TGTGCCAGCAGCTTAGCCTACACAGGGGGCGGTTCACCCCTCCACTTT.

The sample holds one count of this clone. The chain has TRBV5-1 and TRBJ1-6; 7 bases are a match to TRBD1. The V and J ends lost 7 bases and 8 bases, in that order; junction bases with no gene match: 9. In germline, CDR1 is SGHRS, CDR2 YFSETQ. There are 14 residues in the CDR3. CDR3 sequence: CASREGGQYSPLHF. The CDR3 region has the DNA TGCGCCAGCCGCGAAGGGGGCCAATATTCACCCCTCCACTTT.

The V and J genes are TRBV7-2 and TRBJ1-1; no definite D call. The CDR3 is 16 amino acids. V was trimmed by 6 bases and J by 4 bases, leaving 21 bases between them. Germline CDR1 is SGHTA and CDR2 is FQGNSA. CDR3 loop: CASSPGQAVPTTEAFF. The CDR3 nucleotides read TGTGCCAGCAGTCCGGGCCAGGCGGTTCCTACCACTGAAGCTTTCTTT.

J is TRBJ2-7 and V is TRBV18; 7 bases are shared with TRBD1. Per the germline V gene, CDR1 is KGHSH and CDR2 is LQKENI. This CDR3 has 14 amino acids. V gave up 2 bases and J gave up 5 bases; unmatched junction bases: 6. CDR3 loop: CASSPRTGVHEQYF. The CDR3 nucleotides read TGTGCCAGCTCACCAAGGACAGGTGTCCACGAGCAGTACTTC.

This clone was found once. The chain combines TRBV7-3 with TRBJ2-5; 7 nucleotides match TRBD1. This CDR3 comprises 21 residues. CDR1 SGHTA and CDR2 FQGTGA come from the germline V gene. Unmatched junction bases numbered 29, after V lost 6 bases and J lost 4 bases. The CDR3 here is CASRTREAHGRQGRFRETQYF. The CDR3 nucleotides read TGTGCCAGCAGAACCCGAGAAGCGCATGGGCGACAGGGTCGCTTTAGAGAGACCCAGTACTTC.

Only one count was recorded for this clone. The junction departs from the called germline gene at one end, perhaps through a read error. J is TRBJ2-7 and V is TRBV6-1; D perhaps matches TRBD2 (6 bases). The CDR3 runs to 11 residues. The germline V gene encodes CDR1 MNHNS and CDR2 SASEGT. CDR3 DNA: TGTGCCAGCAGTGAAACGGGGGACTTAGACTTC. Its translation: CASSETGDLDF.

The chain has TRBV18 and TRBJ1-6; 7 bases are shared with TRBD1. The trim removed 6 bases at V and 8 bases at J, leaving 7 bases unmatched. CDR3 size: 14 residues. CDR1 and CDR2 from the germline V gene are KGHSH and LQKENI. Here the CDR3 DNA reads TGTGCCAGCTCGTCCACAGGGGTCGATTCACCCCTCCACTTT. This translates into CASSSTGVDSPLHF.

The gene calls are TRBV5-1 and TRBJ2-5; D is unresolved. V was pared by 5 bases and J by 6 bases, with 17 bases between. This CDR3 spans 14 amino acids. Per the germline V gene, CDR1 is SGHRS and CDR2 is YFSETQ. The CDR3 DNA sequence: TGCGCCAGCAGTCTTCTAGAGTTTGGGCAGACCCAGTACTTC. It encodes CASSLLEFGQTQYF.

The rearrangement links TRBV28 to TRBJ1-5; weak D call: TRBD1 (5 bases). V lost 6 bases, J lost 7 bases, and 16 bases lay in between. This CDR3 region has 14 residues. Germline lookup yields CDR1 MDHEN and CDR2 SYDVKM. CDR3 DNA sequence: TGTGCCAGCAGCCTACGGGACTACATACAGCCCCAGCATTTT. Amino acid sequence: CASSLRDYIQPQHF.

This chain joins TRBV28 and TRBJ1-2; TRBD1 might be the D (6 bases). The CDR3 is 16 residues long. Trimming took off 6 bases at V and 4 bases at J, with 21 bases between the two ends. Per germline, CDR1 MDHEN and CDR2 SYDVKM. The CDR3 region is CASSSLHRDTIYGYTF. The DNA of the CDR3 is TGTGCCAGCAGCTCCCTCCACCGGGACACAATCTATGGCTACACCTTC.

The V gene is TRBV5-4, the J gene TRBJ1-6; D possibly corresponds to TRBD1 (6 bases). This CDR3 spans 15 amino acids. Between the trimmed V and J ends, which lost 5 bases and 7 bases, there was a span of 16 bases. CDR1 is SGHNT and CDR2 is YYREEE in the germline V gene (reference sequence). The CDR3 region has the DNA TGTGCCAGCAGGATTGGACAGATATCAAATTCACCCCTCCACTTT. The encoded protein is CASRIGQISNSPLHF.

This clone was observed once. The chain uses TRBV7-9 and TRBJ2-7; no firm D call. Per the germline V gene, CDR1 is SEHNR and CDR2 is FQNEAQ (reference sequence). Trimming took 2 bases from V and 2 from J, leaving 4 bases between them. The CDR3 has 12 amino acids. DNA of the CDR3: TGTGCCAGCAGCTTAAACCCCTACGAGCAGTACTTC. Translated, it gives CASSLNPYEQYF.

The chain is built from TRBV11-3 and TRBJ2-3; 8 bases are a match to TRBD1. The CDR3 has 12 amino acids. Germline CDR1 is SGHNT and CDR2 is YENEEA. V lost 5 bases and J lost 9; bases outside the gene matches: 4. This CDR3 reads CASSIRDRTQYF. The CDR3, as DNA: TGTGCCAGCAGCATCCGGGACAGGACGCAGTATTTT. The full variable domain, its missing parts supplied by reference TRBV11-3 and TRBJ2-3, is EAGVVQSPRYKIIEKKQPVAFWCNPISGHNTLYWYLQNLGQGPELLIRYENEEAVDDSQLPKDRFSAERLKGVDSTLKIQPAELGDSAVYLCASSIRDRTQYFGPGTRLTVL.

The gene calls are TRBV4-3 and TRBJ2-3, with 9 bases identical to TRBD2. The CDR3 has 17 residues. CDR1 LGHNA and CDR2 YSLEER come from the germline V gene. Losses at the gene ends were 1 base for V and 0 bases for J; bases not matched to a gene: 5. The CDR3 reads CASSQVRGGASTDTQYF. The CDR3 nucleotides are TGCGCCAGCAGCCAAGTTCGCGGGGGGGCCAGCACAGATACGCAGTATTTT.

This chain connects TRBV12-3 or TRBV12-4 to TRBJ1-5; D remains unclear. This CDR3 contains 12 residues. The ends were cut back, 7 bases at V and 4 bases at J, with 8 bases in the middle. The CDR3, as DNA: TGTGCCAGCACGCGGCTTAATCAGCCCCAGCATTTT. Translating it yields CASTRLNQPQHF.

The chain carries TRBV7-3 and TRBJ2-2, with D hard to call. The germline V gene has CDR1 SGHTA and CDR2 FQGTGA. The CDR3 loop spans 15 amino acids. Trimming removed 1 base from V and 1 base from J, with 7 bases in between. DNA for the CDR3: TGTGCCAGCAGCTTAAGCCTCCAGAACACCGGGGAGCTGTTTTTT. Its protein is CASSLSLQNTGELFF.

The rearrangement uses TRBV6-1 and TRBJ1-5; a weak D match, TRBD1 (5 bases). The germline V and J ends were trimmed by 0 bases and 7 bases, with 19 bases remaining between them. CDR3 length equals 17 residues. Germline loops: CDR1 MNHNS, CDR2 SASEGT. Here the CDR3 reads CASSEAGGRVAGQPQHF. CDR3 sequence (DNA): TGTGCCAGCAGTGAAGCGGGAGGCAGGGTGGCAGGGCAGCCCCAGCATTTT.

The rearrangement uses TRBV6-2 or TRBV6-3 and TRBJ2-7; TRBD2 matches at 12 bases. The CDR3 extends over 16 amino acids. Per germline, CDR1 MNHEY and CDR2 SVGEGT. The V segment lost 4 bases and the J segment 4 bases; nucleotides outside the gene matches: 8. CDR3 sequence: CASSSRGLAGGYEQYF. DNA of the CDR3: TGTGCCAGCAGTTCACGAGGGCTAGCGGGGGGGTACGAGCAGTACTTC.

The V and J genes are TRBV2 and TRBJ2-7; D is undetermined. Germline values: CDR1 SNHLY, CDR2 FYNNEI. Trimming shortened V by 6 bases and J by 3 bases, and 6 bases separated the two germline ends. CDR3 length equals 11 residues. CDR3 sequence reads: CASSASYEQYF. CDR3 bases: TGTGCCAGCAGCGCTAGCTACGAGCAGTACTTC.

This clone has only one observation. V usage is TRBV27 and J usage is TRBJ2-7; TRBD2 agrees at 7 bases. The CDR3 contains 14 residues. V shed 5 bases, J shed 6 bases, and the junction held 10 bases outside the gene matches. The germline V gene encodes CDR1 MNHEY and CDR2 SMNVEV (reference sequence). The CDR3 DNA is TGTGCCAGCAGTCCCCACACCTCGGGGGGCGAGCAGTACTTC. Residues: CASSPHTSGGEQYF.

The V gene is TRBV6-6, the J gene TRBJ2-7, with D maybe TRBD2 (6 bases). Germline values: CDR1 MNHNY, CDR2 SVGAGI (reference sequence). Trimming took off 2 bases at V and 0 bases at J, with 8 bases between the two ends. The CDR3 runs to 14 residues. The CDR3 protein is CASSYGGISYEQYF. In nucleotides, the CDR3 is TGTGCCAGCAGTTACGGGGGGATCTCCTACGAGCAGTACTTC.

The chain is built from TRBV14 and TRBJ2-7; D is unclear. Germline values: CDR1 SGHDN, CDR2 FVKESK. Deletions cut 3 bases from V and 2 bases from J, with 14 bases between. The CDR3 covers 15 residues. The CDR3 DNA sequence: TGTGCCAGCAGCCACTCGGTAGTAAGCCCCTACGAGCAGTACGTC. Protein: CASSHSVVSPYEQYV.

This sequence joins TRBV18 and TRBJ2-7; 7 bases are a match to TRBD2. This CDR3 region has 15 residues. After removal of 0 bases from V and 0 bases from J, the junction contained 2 bases not matched to a gene. Germline assignment: CDR1 KGHSH and CDR2 LQKENI. The CDR3 DNA sequence: TGTGCCAGCTCACCACCGCGGGGGAACTCCTACGAGCAGTACTTC. The encoded protein is CASSPPRGNSYEQYF.

A note on this clone: Additional DNA sequences in this sample encode the identical CDR3. The chain links TRBV3-1 (or the pseudogene TRBV3-2) to TRBJ1-5; no definite D call. Germline V gives CDR1 LGHDT, CDR2 YNNKEL (reference sequence). V was cut by 0 bases and J by 7 bases, with 7 bases left in between. This CDR3 region has 13 residues. The CDR3 spells CASSQDLIQPQHF. In DNA form, the CDR3 reads TGTGCCAGCAGCCAAGATCTTATCCAGCCCCAGCATTTT.

This clone has just one count. The chain uses TRBV27 and TRBJ1-6, with 9 bases identical to TRBD1. Germline assignment: CDR1 MNHEY and CDR2 SMNVEV (reference sequence). The CDR3 consists of 17 residues. Unmatched junction bases numbered 12, after V lost 3 bases and J lost 9 bases. CDR3: CASSFLGTGFVPSPLHF. CDR3 coding DNA: TGTGCCAGCAGTTTCCTCGGGACAGGGTTTGTTCCTTCACCCCTCCACTTT.

This chain joins TRBV6-6 and TRBJ1-2; the D gene is possibly TRBD1 (6 bases). Per germline, CDR1 MNHNY and CDR2 SVGAGI (reference sequence). Between the trimmed V and J ends, which lost 6 bases and 1 base, there was a span of 27 bases. The CDR3 consists of 19 residues. CDR3 bases: TGTGCCAGCAGCTCCAGGGGCGGGGACTCAATCCGGGGTAACTATGGCTACACCTTC. Protein product: CASSSRGGDSIRGNYGYTF.

The gene calls are TRBV14 and TRBJ2-2; D is perhaps TRBD1 or TRBD2 (6 bases each). Trimming left V 1 base short and J 10 bases short, with 7 bases between. The length of the CDR3 is 12 residues. Germline assignment: CDR1 SGHDN and CDR2 FVKESK. The CDR3 DNA reads as TGTGCCAGCAGCCAAGGGGGGGCGGAGCTGTTTTTT. Translation: CASSQGGAELFF. Supplemented by reference TRBV14 and TRBJ2-2, the full variable domain reads EAGVTQFPSHSVIEKGQTVTLRCDPISGHDNLYWYRRVMGKEIKFLLHFVKESKQDESGMPNNRFLAERTGGTYSTLKVQPAELEDSGVYFCASSQGGAELFFGEGSRLTVL.

The V and J genes are TRBV15 and TRBJ2-7; the match to TRBD1 covers 9 bases. CDR1 and CDR2 from the germline V gene are LNHNV and YYDKDF (reference sequence). This CDR3 is built from 15 residues. J gave up 4 bases and V 1 base, and 5 bases lay outside the gene matches. CDR3 protein: CATSRAGTGLYEQYF. In nucleotides, the CDR3 is TGTGCCACCAGCAGAGCCGGGACAGGGTTATACGAGCAGTACTTC.

The rearrangement links TRBV30 to TRBJ2-3; D gene uncertain. This CDR3 spans 10 amino acids. The V gene lost 0 bases and the J gene lost 8 bases, with 3 bases spanning the gap. Germline V gene sequence: CDR1 GTSNPN, CDR2 SVGIG (reference sequence). CDR3 nucleotide sequence: TGTGCCTGGAGTGTTGGTACGCAGTATTTT. Protein: CAWSVGTQYF. Full variable domain (remainder filled in from reference TRBV30 and TRBJ2-3): SQTIHQWPATLVQPVGSPLSLECTVEGTSNPNLYWYRQAAGRGLQLLFYSVGIGQISSEVPQNLSASRPQDRQFILSSKKLLLSDSGFYLCAWSVGTQYFGPGTRLTVL.